These T cell receptor beta chains were read from a single sample in a study of CD8+CD57+ T cells in acquired aplastic anemia. A single record per CDR3 protein comes from TCRdb applying MiXCR to the reads. Altogether around 500,000 distinct CDR3 sequences are present, about a third being singletons, with the ten largest covering less than 0.85%. Sequencing used sorted CD4+, CD8+, or CD8+CD57+ T cells (not recorded which) from PBMCs. The receptors stem from a human donor with aplastic anemia. Both conserved end residues are part of each CDR3.

v_call	j_call	cdr3_aa
TRBV2	TRBJ1-1	CASEGQNTEAFF
TRBV5-1	TRBJ2-1	CASSLVAGGPEEQFF
TRBV12-3/TRBV12-4	TRBJ2-1	CASSAGHGGALNEQFF
TRBV11-2	TRBJ1-5	CASSFGPGVQPQHF
TRBV7-9	TRBJ2-5	CASSLPGVRQDQETQYF
TRBV6-1	TRBJ2-7	CASSEDPTYEQYF
TRBV20-1	TRBJ1-6	CSARDRGQGSPLHF
TRBV11-1	TRBJ1-1	CASSFSALRDRVGLGTEAFF
TRBV29-1	TRBJ1-1	CSVRGWTEAFF
TRBV19	TRBJ2-3	CASSIEAGTDTQYF
TRBV12-3/TRBV12-4	TRBJ2-4	CASSPGRKMIQYF
TRBV19	TRBJ1-6	CASSLVGGRNSPLHF
TRBV7-3	TRBJ1-6	CASSLGVGRGNSPLHF
TRBV10-3	TRBJ1-2	CSISGGGRTNYGYTF
TRBV2	TRBJ1-3	CASVEQGDNTIYF
TRBV2	TRBJ1-1	CANTGSRQVNTEAFF
TRBV2	TRBJ1-6	CASSSVGRSPLHF
TRBV6-2/TRBV6-3	TRBJ2-3	CASSSASGGRSTDTQYF
TRBV12-3/TRBV12-4	TRBJ1-1	CASTPGHDEAFF
TRBV10-2	TRBJ2-4	CASSERGDATQYF
TRBV20-1	TRBJ2-7	CSAILPGDSSYEQYF
TRBV5-5	TRBJ1-4	CASSFTGEELFF
TRBV14	TRBJ2-1	CASSLTQVPYNEQFF
TRBV20-1	TRBJ2-1	CSARQASPYNEQFF
TRBV7-2	TRBJ1-2	CASLPTGGIYGYTF
TRBV2	TRBJ1-1	CASIQDRGNEAFF
TRBV10-1	TRBJ2-3	CASSEHGLTDTQYF